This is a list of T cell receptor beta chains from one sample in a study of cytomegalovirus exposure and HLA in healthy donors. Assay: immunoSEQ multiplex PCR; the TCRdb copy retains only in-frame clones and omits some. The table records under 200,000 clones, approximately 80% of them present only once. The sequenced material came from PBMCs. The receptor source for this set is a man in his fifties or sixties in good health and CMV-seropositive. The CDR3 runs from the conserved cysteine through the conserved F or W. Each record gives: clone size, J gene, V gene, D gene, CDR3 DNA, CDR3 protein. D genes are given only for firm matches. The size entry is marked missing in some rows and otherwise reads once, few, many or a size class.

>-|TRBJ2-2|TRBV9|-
TGTGCCAGCAGCGCCAGGAGGGGCATGGGCACCGGGGAGCTGTTTTTT
CASSARRGMGTGELFF
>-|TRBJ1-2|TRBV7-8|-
TGTGCCAGCAGCTTAGGAGATAAGGGGGTAGACGATGGCTACACCTTC
CASSLGDKGVDDGYTF
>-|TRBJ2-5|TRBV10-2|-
TGCGCCAGCAGTGACCCCCCGGACAGCGGAGGGACCCAGTACTTC
CASSDPPDSGGTQYF
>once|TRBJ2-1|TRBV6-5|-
TGTGCCAGCAGTTACGCGGGGGCGCTGGGCAATGAGCAGTTCTTC
CASSYAGALGNEQFF
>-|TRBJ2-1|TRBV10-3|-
TGTGCCATCAGTGAAGACCGGAGCTCCTACAATGAGCAGTTCTTC
CAISEDRSSYNEQFF
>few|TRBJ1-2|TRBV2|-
TGTGCCAGCAGGGGCAGAGGCTACACCTTC
CASRGRGYTF
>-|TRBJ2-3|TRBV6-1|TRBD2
TGTGCCAGCAGTGAGGCGGGGGGGCCTGAGGATACGCAGTATTTT
CASSEAGGPEDTQYF
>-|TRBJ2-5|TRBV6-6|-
TGTGCCAGCAGTCTCTTTCAAGAGACCCAGTACTTC
CASSLFQETQYF
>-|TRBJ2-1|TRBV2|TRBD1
TGTGCCAGCAGCCCACGGGACAGTCCCTACAATGAGCAGTTCTTC
CASSPRDSPYNEQFF
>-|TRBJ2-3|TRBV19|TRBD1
TGTGCCAGTAGCTACAGGGGGAGGCTCCCAGATACGCAGTATTTT
CASSYRGRLPDTQYF
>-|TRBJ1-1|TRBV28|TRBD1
TGTGCCAGCATCGTTTCGGACAGGGCTGAAGCTTTCTTT
CASIVSDRAEAFF